This T cell receptor beta chain was sequenced during a study of control samples from healthy donors and cancer patients. The CDR3 is 16 amino acids. V was trimmed by 0 bases and J by 4 bases, leaving 16 bases between them. Germline CDR1 is SGHNT and CDR2 is YYREEE (reference sequence). TCRdb's table, derived via immunoSEQ multiplex PCR, lists solely in-frame clones and lacks some. The sample carries about 58,000 clones, 70% to 90% recorded once. The source material was PBMCs. V gene TRBV5-4 combines with J gene TRBJ1-1; a weak D match, TRBD1 (5 bases). The origin of this receptor is a woman in her sixties with lung cancer. The CDR3 spells CASSLASGALGTEAFF. DNA for the CDR3: TGTGCCAGCAGCTTGGCCAGCGGGGCTCTGGGCACTGAAGCTTTCTTT.